The 21 T cell receptor beta chains reported below all come from one sample, sequenced in a study of blood T cell repertoires in COVID-19. Only in-frame clones appear in the TCRdb table, and some are missing; sequencing was by immunoSEQ multiplex PCR. The table shows some 460,000 clones, with around 88% occurring only once. Sequencing was performed on peripheral blood. Receptors were obtained from a woman between 25 and 40 years old with acute or convalescent COVID-19.

V gene TRBV7-2 combines with J gene TRBJ1-1; TRBD1 might be the D (5 bases). The CDR3 is made up of 15 amino acids. The V and J ends lost 5 bases and 1 base respectively, with 14 bases between them. Per the germline V gene, CDR1 is SGHTA and CDR2 is FQGNSA. The CDR3 region has the DNA TGTGCCAGCAGCCAAATAAGGAGGGGGAACACTGAAGCTTTCTTT. Its translation is CASSQIRRGNTEAFF.

The CDR3 is CASSPTSTGNTEAFF. CDR3 sequence (DNA): TGTGCCAGCAGCCCAACCTCGACAGGGAACACTGAAGCTTTCTTT. This sequence joins TRBV9 and TRBJ1-1; D perhaps matches TRBD1 (6 bases). The CDR3 is 15 amino acids. Germline assignment: CDR1 SGDLS and CDR2 YYNGEE. The V end was cut by 4 bases, the J end by 1 base, with 14 bases between.

The chain couples TRBV2 to TRBJ2-7, with D possibly TRBD2 on 7 matching bases. Trimming took 8 bases from V and 0 from J, leaving 17 bases between them. Germline V lookup: CDR1 SNHLY, CDR2 FYNNEI. CDR3 length: 15 residues. In DNA form, the CDR3 reads TGTGCCAGCTGGGGAGGGGGGTCTTTCTCCTACGAGCAGTACTTC. The encoded protein is CASWGGGSFSYEQYF.

The table lists this clone with a count of one. V usage is TRBV5-1 and J usage is TRBJ2-3; 8 bases line up with TRBD2. The germline CDR1 and CDR2 sequences are SGHRS and YFSETQ. V gave up 4 bases and J gave up 4 bases; unmatched junction bases: 8. The CDR3 sequence is 15 residues long. CDR3 nucleotide sequence: TGCGCCAGCAGCGACAAGACTAGCGTCGCAGATACGCAGTATTTT. It codes for CASSDKTSVADTQYF. Full variable domain (missing parts from reference TRBV5-1 and TRBJ2-3): KAGVTQTPRYLIKTRGQQVTLSCSPISGHRSVSWYQQTPGQGLQFLFEYFSETQRNKGNFPGRFSGRQFSNSRSEMNVSTLELGDSALYLCASSDKTSVADTQYFGPGTRLTVL.

V is TRBV6-5 and J is TRBJ2-1; TRBD2 aligns across 8 bases. The germline V gene encodes CDR1 MNHEY and CDR2 SVGAGI. The J segment lost 4 bases and the V segment lost 6 bases, leaving 8 bases of the junction unmatched. The CDR3 has 15 residues. The CDR3 region is CASRPTPGGYNEQFF. The CDR3 region has the DNA TGTGCCAGCAGACCTACACCGGGGGGGTACAATGAGCAGTTCTTC.

Comment on this clone: Other nucleotide sequences from this sample produce the same CDR3. The chain employs TRBV19 and TRBJ2-1; the match to TRBD2 covers 7 bases. Looked up from germline, CDR1 is LNHDA and CDR2 is SQIVND (reference sequence). V lost 6 bases, J lost 4 bases, and 3 bases stayed unmatched. This CDR3 has 13 residues. The CDR3 nucleotides read TGTGCCAGTAGCCCGCGGGGGTACAATGAGCAGTTCTTC. It is translated as CASSPRGYNEQFF. The full variable domain, completed using reference TRBV19 and TRBJ2-1, is DGGITQSPKYLFRKEGQNVTLSCEQNLNHDAMYWYRQDPGQGLRLIYYSQIVNDFQKGDIAEGYSVSREKKESFPLTVTSAQKNPTAFYLCASSPRGYNEQFFGPGTRLTVL.

CDR3 DNA sequence: TGCAGTGCTAGTTTATCGGTCAATGAGCAGTTCTTC. Protein: CSASLSVNEQFF. The chain combines TRBV20-1 with TRBJ2-1; D is unresolved. Germline values: CDR1 DFQATT, CDR2 SNEGSKA (reference sequence). Trimming shortened V by 3 bases and J by 6 bases, and 9 bases separated the two germline ends. This CDR3 is 12 amino acids long.

J is TRBJ1-3 and V is TRBV10-2; TRBD1 is a possible D gene (6 bases). Germline-derived CDR1 and CDR2 are WSHSY and SAAADI. Trimming left V 4 bases short and J 0 bases short, with 19 bases between. The CDR3 totals 18 residues. The CDR3 DNA is TGCGCCAGCAGTGGAGTTGGGGACAAGGAGGTCTCTGGAAACACCATATATTTT. Its protein is CASSGVGDKEVSGNTIYF.

The chain couples TRBV7-8 to TRBJ2-4, with 10 bases fitting TRBD1. Germline V CDR1 and CDR2: SGHVS, FQNEAQ. V dropped 5 bases and J dropped 1; count of bases not matched to a gene: 2. The CDR3 extends over 15 amino acids. CDR3 sequence (DNA): TGTGCCAGCAGCACGGGACAGGGGGCCAAAAACATTCAGTACTTC. Encoded protein: CASSTGQGAKNIQYF.

J is TRBJ2-2 and V is TRBV5-3; 10 nucleotides match TRBD2. TRBV5-3 is recorded as an ORF, its role being uncertain. This CDR3 spans 15 amino acids. V shed 5 bases, J shed 1 base, and the junction held 2 bases outside the gene matches. CDR3 sequence reads: CARRASGGNTGELFF. CDR3 coding DNA: TGTGCCAGAAGGGCTAGCGGGGGGAACACCGGGGAGCTGTTTTTT.

The chain links TRBV6-2 or TRBV6-3 to TRBJ2-3, with TRBD2 matching 10 bases. The V segment lost 5 bases and the J segment 3 bases; nucleotides outside the gene matches: 5. Germline V lookup: CDR1 MNHEY, CDR2 SVGEGT. The CDR3 totals 15 residues. The CDR3 DNA is TGTGCCAGCAGTCGCCTGGGACTAGCGACAGATACGCAGTATTTT. Translation gives CASSRLGLATDTQYF.

The chain couples TRBV5-1 to TRBJ1-6, with 11 bases aligning to TRBD1. The junction had 5 bases not matched to a gene; V was cut back by 3 bases and J by 9 bases. Looked up from germline, CDR1 is SGHRS and CDR2 is YFSETQ. The length of the CDR3 is 15 residues. CDR3 nucleotides: TGCGCCAGCAGCTCTTCCGGGACAGGGGGTTCACCCCTCCACTTT. Translation: CASSSSGTGGSPLHF.

This rearrangement joins TRBV6-5 to TRBJ2-7; D might be TRBD2 (6 bases). Germline V gene data show CDR1 as MNHEY and CDR2 as SVGAGI. The CDR3 length is 12 residues. The germline V and J ends were trimmed by 7 bases and 6 bases, with 13 bases remaining between them. Here the CDR3 reads CASTRGSGEQYF. In DNA, the CDR3 is TGTGCCAGCACGCGGGGTTCTGGCGAGCAGTACTTC.

The V call is TRBV7-6, the J call TRBJ2-5, with TRBD1 matching over 7 bases. The CDR3 is made up of 15 amino acids. The V gene end was trimmed by 5 bases and the J gene end by 4 bases; junction bases not matched to a gene: 10. Per the germline V gene, CDR1 is SGHVS and CDR2 is FNYEAQ. CDR3 loop: CASSPRQGRGETQYF. CDR3 sequence (DNA): TGTGCCAGCAGCCCCCGACAGGGCCGGGGAGAGACCCAGTACTTC.

This clone was counted only a few times. The CDR3: CASTILRGRYYGYTF. The CDR3 DNA is TGTGCCAGCACCATCTTAAGGGGCAGGTACTATGGCTACACCTTC. This rearrangement joins TRBV6-5 to TRBJ1-2; D perhaps matches TRBD1 (5 bases). Trimming removed 7 bases from V and 3 bases from J, with 18 bases in between. The CDR3 is 15 residues long. Germline values: CDR1 MNHEY, CDR2 SVGAGI.

The chain joins TRBV6-1 to TRBJ2-7; D might be TRBD1 (6 bases). Trimming took 2 bases from V and 6 from J, leaving 20 bases between them. The CDR3 is made up of 16 amino acids. Germline CDR1 and CDR2: MNHNS and SASEGT. The CDR3: CASSEILGGRQTEQYF. The CDR3, as DNA: TGTGCCAGCAGTGAAATTTTAGGGGGACGGCAGACCGAGCAGTACTTC.

V usage is TRBV30 and J usage is TRBJ2-7; 7 bases map to TRBD1. V dropped 7 bases and J dropped 0; count of bases not matched to a gene: 6. Germline CDR1 GTSNPN, CDR2 SVGIG (reference sequence). This CDR3 comprises 13 residues. The CDR3 loop is CAFSQGSSYEQYF. CDR3 bases: TGTGCCTTTTCACAGGGGAGCTCCTACGAGCAGTACTTC.

The chain has TRBV11-2 and TRBJ2-2; TRBD1 aligns across 7 bases. CDR3 length: 15 amino acids. Trimming took 6 bases from V and 5 from J; bases not matched to a gene: 9. From germline, CDR1 is SGHAT and CDR2 FQNNGV. The CDR3 sequence is CASSRPGQRTGELFF. CDR3 DNA sequence: TGTGCCAGCAGTCGACCGGGACAGCGTACCGGGGAGCTGTTTTTT.

The CDR3 is CASRSGGTYNEQFF. In DNA form, the CDR3 reads TGTGCCAGCAGATCGGGGGGGACATACAATGAGCAGTTCTTC. The rearrangement links TRBV25-1 to TRBJ2-1, with 8 bases aligning to TRBD2. Trimming removed 6 bases from V and 4 bases from J; junction bases left unmatched: 5. Germline CDR1 is MGHDK and CDR2 is SYGVNS. The CDR3 has 14 amino acids.

The chain carries TRBV9 and TRBJ2-3, with 13 bases aligning to TRBD2. The germline V gene encodes CDR1 SGDLS and CDR2 YYNGEE. The CDR3 extends over 16 amino acids. The ends lost 4 bases at V and 6 bases at J; junction bases unmatched: 8. The DNA of the CDR3 is TGTGCCAGCAGCCTTCCACTAGCGGGGGGGCCGGATACGCAGTATTTT. Translated: CASSLPLAGGPDTQYF.

The chain is built from TRBV21-1 and TRBJ1-3; the table's D call, TRBD1, has no DNA check behind it. TRBV21-1 is recorded as a pseudogene. The CDR3 length is 16 residues. This chain's CDR3 is CASSKTCQGPGNTIYF. CDR3 bases: TGTGCCAGCAGCAAAACTTGTCAGGGCCCTGGAAACACCATATATTTT.